This paragraph covers one TCR beta chain sequence. What this receptor recognizes is not known. Qualities for individual bases were not recorded, and no much larger clone is one base off. Trimming costs V 0 bases and J 6 bases, and their ends lie 18 bases apart. The germline V gene supplies CDR1 SGDLS and CDR2 YYNGEE. From the cysteine through the phenylalanine, the CDR3 covers 16 amino acids. The kept DNA is CDR3 alone, 48 bases in frame from the first base. The collaborating institutions used their own protocols to collect whole blood in K2EDTA tubes. For TCRbeta analysis, collaborator samples were shipped as frozen whole blood, as isolated PBMCs, or as DNA extracted from either sample type. The immunoSEQ Assay, a bias-controlled multiplex PCR, was used to amplify TCRbeta CDR3 regions from genomic DNA. In the authors' own workflow: Nucleated cell counts per sample were estimated from amplification of reference gene primers within the assay. To quantify the absolute abundance of each unique TCRbeta CDR3 rearrangement, sequence reads were collapsed and filtered. For each sample, productive Simpson clonality was calculated by taking the square root of Simpson's diversity index across productive rearrangements. Imported from immuneACCESS, the table was reduced by TCRdb to in-frame sequences with V and J called. These copies leave out some clones; in studies compared against another copy, an unresolved V gene accounts for under half, and the cause of the remainder is not known. D and trimming come from the DNA, and the V and J calls and clone size come from that table. This sample lists approximately 190,000 clones; around four fifths were detected once. Together, the top ten hold roughly 5% of the sample.

The data were taken from a study of blood T cell repertoires in COVID-19 (dated by TCRdb to about 2020). About the study as a whole: Samples from collaborators originated in the United States, Italy and Spain and spanned both the acute and convalescent phases of COVID-19. The prospective study material was composed of cDNA or gDNA derived from T cells, B-cell-depleted T cells, or PBMCs. Subjects who had been exposed to COVID-19, were actively infected with it, or had recovered from it provided the deeply sampled blood TCRbeta repertoires that made up the dataset. The repertoires were released in a freely available public database intended as a resource for research on the immune response to SARS-CoV-2. Samples came from the ongoing ImmuneRACE study (first 160 participants) plus 1,254 subjects from 6 global collaborators. Sample metadata almost always included a de-identified subject ID, COVID-19 status, age in years and sex. Where available, HLA class I and class II types were obtained from metadata supplied by the sample provider rather than from assay-based typing. General conclusions and limits of the study: Clinical and demographic metadata were provided uncurated, with the amount varying by source and participant.

The sequencing input was peripheral blood. This chain joins TRBV9 to TRBJ1-2, with the identity of the D gene unclear. The origin of this receptor is a woman between 65 and 79 years old with active or convalescent COVID-19. Here is the DNA: TGTGCCAGCAGCGTAGACCCCCTCGGAGGGAATCATGGCTACACCTTC. Translated, this gives CASSVDPLGGNHGYTF.